The next 32 T cell receptor beta chains were all read from a single sample in a study of OX40 agonist ivuxolimab in advanced cancers. The data were produced by immunoSEQ multiplex PCR, yet TCRdb's version contains in-frame clones alone and is incomplete. Of approximately 80,000 clones in the sample, about nine tenths are singletons; the top ten hold around 7%. Source: CD4+ or CD8+ T cells sorted from blood, taken in a trial of the OX40 agonist ivuxolimab. The receptors derive from an adult with an advanced solid tumor such as melanoma, head and neck, liver or kidney cancer.

This clone was detected once. Other DNA sequences in this specimen translate into the identical CDR3. The chain has TRBV28 and TRBJ2-7; D remains unclear. CDR1 MDHEN and CDR2 SYDVKM come from the germline V gene. This CDR3 is built from 11 residues. With 2 bases removed from V and 4 bases from J, the gap between germline ends came to 3 bases. The CDR3 is CASSLVYEQYF. CDR3 bases: TGTGCCAGCAGTTTAGTTTACGAGCAGTACTTC. Together with reference TRBV28 and TRBJ2-7, the CDR3 gives the full variable domain: DVKVTQSSRYLVKRTGEKVFLECVQDMDHENMFWYRQDPGLGLRLIYFSYDVKMKEKGDIPEGYSVSREKKERFSLILESASTNQTSMYLCASSLVYEQYFGPGTRLTVT.

The genes are TRBV14 and TRBJ2-2; possibly TRBD2 for D (5 bases). Germline V gene lookup returns CDR1 SGHDN and CDR2 FVKESK. The CDR3 has 16 amino acids. V shed 3 bases and J shed 0 bases, with 11 bases lying between them. The CDR3: CASSQWRRANTGELFF. CDR3 in DNA: TGTGCCAGCAGCCAGTGGCGGCGGGCGAACACCGGGGAGCTGTTTTTT.

This clone was seen just once. This sequence joins TRBV5-4 and TRBJ2-7; possible D gene TRBD2, 6 bases. The germline V gene encodes CDR1 SGHNT and CDR2 YYREEE (reference sequence). V was pared by 4 bases and J by 3 bases, with 17 bases between. The CDR3 consists of 15 residues. CDR3 loop: CASSPSLAENYEQYF. DNA for the CDR3: TGTGCCAGCAGCCCATCTTTAGCGGAGAACTACGAGCAGTACTTC.

J is TRBJ2-3 and V is TRBV30; TRBD1 matches at 7 bases. CDR1 and CDR2 (germline): GTSNPN, SVGIG (reference sequence). This CDR3 has 12 residues. With V trimmed by 1 base and J by 13 bases, 8 bases remained unmatched. The CDR3 coding sequence is TGTGCCTGGAGTGGCTCATCGGGGACAGAGTATTTT. This translates into CAWSGSSGTEYF.

The genes are TRBV5-5 and TRBJ2-7, with 9 bases fitting TRBD2. The CDR3 is 15 amino acids. V gave up 0 bases and J gave up 3 bases; unmatched junction bases: 4. The germline V gene has CDR1 SGHKS and CDR2 YYEKEE (reference sequence). CDR3 nucleotide sequence: TGTGCCAGCAGCTTGGGGCTAGCGGGACTCTACGAGCAGTACTTC. Protein sequence: CASSLGLAGLYEQYF.

This rearrangement joins TRBV19 to TRBJ1-1; no clear D gene. From germline, CDR1 is LNHDA and CDR2 SQIVND (reference sequence). V lost 6 bases and J 2 bases, leaving 10 bases between the germline ends. This CDR3 spans 13 amino acids. CDR3 sequence (DNA): TGTGCCAGTAGCCCGAGACAAAACACTGAAGCTTTCTTT. It codes for CASSPRQNTEAFF.

J is TRBJ2-2 and V is TRBV7-9; D is uncertain. CDR1 and CDR2 from the germline V gene are SEHNR and FQNEAQ (reference sequence). The length of the CDR3 is 14 residues. Trimming shortened V by 4 bases and J by 6 bases, and 12 bases separated the two germline ends. The CDR3 sequence: CASSSTDGAGELFF. CDR3 sequence (DNA): TGTGCCAGCAGCTCAACCGATGGGGCCGGGGAGCTGTTTTTT.

This chain joins TRBV5-1 and TRBJ1-5, with no clear D. The CDR3 sequence is 13 residues long. The V gene lost 5 bases and the J gene lost 4 bases, with 10 bases spanning the gap. Germline V gives CDR1 SGHRS, CDR2 YFSETQ. The CDR3 sequence: CASSSVPNQPQHF. CDR3 DNA sequence: TGCGCCAGCAGTTCGGTCCCGAATCAGCCCCAGCATTTT. The full variable domain, with the rest looked up from reference TRBV5-1 and TRBJ1-5, is KAGVTQTPRYLIKTRGQQVTLSCSPISGHRSVSWYQQTPGQGLQFLFEYFSETQRNKGNFPGRFSGRQFSNSRSEMNVSTLELGDSALYLCASSSVPNQPQHFGDGTRLSIL.

This sequence joins TRBV28 and TRBJ2-3; 7 bases match TRBD2. Germline V gene sequence: CDR1 MDHEN, CDR2 SYDVKM. The CDR3 loop spans 15 amino acids. The ends lost 1 base at V and 0 bases at J; junction bases unmatched: 1. Here the CDR3 reads CASSLSGGSTDTQYF. As DNA, the CDR3 is TGTGCCAGCAGTTTATCGGGAGGTAGCACAGATACGCAGTATTTT.

The CDR3 nucleotides read TGCGCCAGCCCGTGGGGTAGACGGCAAGGGGATGAGCAGTACTTC. It encodes CASPWGRRQGDEQYF. V is TRBV10-1 and J is TRBJ2-7, with D possibly matching TRBD1 (5 bases). The CDR3 has 15 amino acids. Trimming shortened V by 8 bases and J by 7 bases, and 24 bases separated the two germline ends. The germline V gene has CDR1 WNHNN and CDR2 SYGVQD (reference sequence).

The genes are TRBV4-2 and TRBJ1-2, with TRBD1 matching 9 bases. The V gene end was trimmed by 0 bases and the J gene end by 7 bases; junction bases not matched to a gene: 6. Germline assignment: CDR1 LGHNA and CDR2 YNFKEQ. This CDR3 contains 15 residues. CDR3 DNA: TGTGCCAGCAGCCAAGAGGTAACAGGGGGCAGTGGCTACACCTTC. It encodes CASSQEVTGGSGYTF.

This CDR3 reads CASSLYRGRAREQFF. DNA for the CDR3: TGTGCCAGCAGCTTATACCGCGGGAGGGCCCGTGAGCAGTTCTTC. V usage is TRBV7-8 and J usage is TRBJ2-1, with 9 nucleotides matching TRBD2. V shed 2 bases and J 9 bases; nucleotides not matched to a gene: 8. Per the germline V gene, CDR1 is SGHVS and CDR2 is FQNEAQ. The CDR3 loop spans 15 amino acids.

The chain has TRBV5-1 and TRBJ2-5, with 11 bases lining up with TRBD2. This CDR3 comprises 17 residues. Germline V gene lookup returns CDR1 SGHRS and CDR2 YFSETQ. Germline trimming cut 4 bases from V and 5 bases from J; bases unmatched to any gene: 13. The DNA for the CDR3 is TGCGCCAGCAGCCCCCAACGCCTGACTAGCGGGGTGGAGACCCAGTACTTC. Protein: CASSPQRLTSGVETQYF. Filled out from reference TRBV5-1 and TRBJ2-5, the complete variable domain reads KAGVTQTPRYLIKTRGQQVTLSCSPISGHRSVSWYQQTPGQGLQFLFEYFSETQRNKGNFPGRFSGRQFSNSRSEMNVSTLELGDSALYLCASSPQRLTSGVETQYFGPGTRLLVL.

The V gene is TRBV25-1, the J gene TRBJ2-1, with D unresolved. The CDR3 runs to 14 residues. V lost 1 base and J 1 base, leaving 5 bases between the germline ends. Germline V lookup: CDR1 MGHDK, CDR2 SYGVNS. CDR3 sequence reads: CASSELRSYNEQFF. DNA of the CDR3: TGTGCCAGCAGTGAATTGCGGTCCTACAATGAGCAGTTCTTC.

The sample holds a few counts of this clone. The chain employs TRBV2 and TRBJ2-1, with D uncertain. Germline V lookup: CDR1 SNHLY, CDR2 FYNNEI. The ends were cut back, 6 bases at V and 5 bases at J, with 2 bases in the middle. This CDR3 is 10 amino acids long. Here the CDR3 reads CASSHNEQFF. Written as DNA, the CDR3 is TGTGCCAGCAGCCACAATGAGCAGTTCTTC.

The chain employs TRBV15 and TRBJ1-5; perhaps TRBD1 as D (6 bases). Deletions cut 3 bases from V and 5 bases from J, with 11 bases between. CDR3 length: 14 residues. The germline gives CDR1 LNHNV, CDR2 YYDKDF (reference sequence). In DNA, the CDR3 is TGTGCCACCAGCAGTGTAGGGGGGTATCAGCCCCAGCATTTT. Translation: CATSSVGGYQPQHF.

The sample holds one count of this clone. The chain carries TRBV7-9 and TRBJ2-7; the match to TRBD2 covers 9 bases. Germline CDR1 SEHNR, CDR2 FQNEAQ (reference sequence). V lost 4 bases to trimming and J lost 4 bases; unmatched junction nucleotides: 11. CDR3 length: 16 amino acids. CDR3 in DNA: TGTGCCAGCAGCTCCCATAGGGCTAGCGGGAATTACGAGCAGTACTTC. Amino acid sequence: CASSSHRASGNYEQYF.

As DNA, the CDR3 is TGTGCCAGCAGTTTAGGACTAGCGGACGTCACGATGCAGTACTTC. Encoded protein: CASSLGLADVTMQYF. The chain combines TRBV28 with TRBJ2-7; TRBD2 aligns across 10 bases. The germline gives CDR1 MDHEN, CDR2 SYDVKM. The CDR3 extends over 15 amino acids. Unmatched junction bases numbered 10, after V lost 2 bases and J lost 9 bases.

This clone appeared once. The genes are TRBV23-1 and TRBJ2-1; 16 bases agree with TRBD2. TRBV23-1 is flagged as an ORF with uncertain function. V lost 0 bases, J lost 4 bases, and 9 bases stayed unmatched. The CDR3 covers 20 residues. CDR3 sequence: CASSQSERGLAGGGYNEQFF. CDR3 in DNA: TGCGCCAGCAGTCAATCGGAGAGGGGACTAGCGGGAGGGGGTTACAATGAGCAGTTCTTC.

The chain employs TRBV19 and TRBJ2-3, with 15 bases fitting TRBD2. The CDR3 loop spans 14 amino acids. V was pared by 9 bases and J by 6 bases, with 4 bases of the junction left unmatched. Germline V gene sequence: CDR1 LNHDA, CDR2 SQIVND (reference sequence). DNA for the CDR3: TGTGCCAGGCCAGGACTAGCGGGAGGGGATACGCAGTATTTT. Translation: CARPGLAGGDTQYF.

This clone is a singleton in its sample. V usage is TRBV2 and J usage is TRBJ1-1; D might be TRBD1 (5 bases). The length of the CDR3 is 16 residues. Germline values: CDR1 SNHLY, CDR2 FYNNEI. V was clipped by 0 bases and J by 3 bases, with 14 bases between them. CDR3 amino acids: CASSEAGTYIDTEAFF. CDR3 in DNA: TGTGCCAGCAGTGAAGCCGGGACGTATATCGACACTGAAGCTTTCTTT.

The V and J genes are TRBV7-9 and TRBJ2-2; 10 positions agree with TRBD1. V shed 6 bases, J shed 7 bases, and the junction held 8 bases outside the gene matches. Germline V CDR1 and CDR2: SEHNR, FQNEAQ (reference sequence). The CDR3 has 15 amino acids. CDR3 residues: CASRPTGGSGGELFF. CDR3 coding DNA: TGTGCCAGCAGGCCGACAGGGGGCAGTGGCGGGGAGCTGTTTTTT.

The table lists this clone with a few counts. This chain joins TRBV27 and TRBJ1-5, with TRBD1 matching over 9 bases. The CDR3 is made up of 15 amino acids. V trimming: 6 bases; J trimming: 4 bases; junction bases outside the gene matches: 7. Germline lookup yields CDR1 MNHEY and CDR2 SMNVEV (reference sequence). CDR3 loop: CASSPGTGSNQPQHF. CDR3 in DNA: TGTGCCAGCAGCCCCGGGACAGGGAGTAATCAGCCCCAGCATTTT.

As for this clone: Different DNA sequences within this sample yield the same CDR3. This chain's CDR3 is CASSERGLNTEAFF. In DNA, the CDR3 is TGTGCCAGCAGTGAACGGGGGCTGAACACTGAAGCTTTCTTT. The genes are TRBV6-1 and TRBJ1-1, with D perhaps matching TRBD1 (6 bases). Trimming removed 2 bases at V and 0 bases at J, with 7 bases between. The CDR3 spans 14 residues. Germline V CDR1 and CDR2: MNHNS, SASEGT.

This sequence joins TRBV2 and TRBJ2-1; D is unclear. The length of the CDR3 is 12 residues. Per the germline V gene, CDR1 is SNHLY and CDR2 is FYNNEI. V lost 6 bases and J 8 bases, leaving 11 bases between the germline ends. The CDR3 loop reads CASRPYGYEQFF. The DNA for the CDR3 is TGTGCCAGCAGACCATACGGGTATGAGCAGTTCTTC.

This rearrangement joins TRBV29-1 to TRBJ1-2; no clear D. The germline CDR1 and CDR2 sequences are SQVTM and ANQGSEA. Deletions cut 0 bases from V and 8 bases from J, with 10 bases between. The CDR3 sequence is 12 residues long. CDR3 region: CSVEDRLIGYTF. The CDR3 nucleotides read TGCAGCGTTGAAGATCGCCTAATAGGCTACACCTTC.

The genes are TRBV27 and TRBJ2-1; TRBD1 agrees at 9 bases. Germline V gives CDR1 MNHEY, CDR2 SMNVEV (reference sequence). CDR3 length equals 16 residues. After removal of 9 bases from V and 9 bases from J, the junction contained 18 bases not matched to a gene. The chain's CDR3 is CASRRSWTGASFEQFF. The CDR3 DNA is TGTGCCAGTCGCAGGTCATGGACAGGGGCCTCCTTTGAGCAGTTCTTC.

J is TRBJ2-7 and V is TRBV5-1; 7 positions match TRBD1. CDR1 is SGHRS, CDR2 YFSETQ, per germline. CDR3 length equals 14 residues. V shed 7 bases, J shed 2 bases, and the junction held 9 bases outside the gene matches. CDR3 sequence: CASPSPGQTYEQYF. The CDR3 bases are TGCGCCAGCCCCTCGCCGGGACAGACCTACGAGCAGTACTTC. The full variable domain, rest sourced from reference TRBV5-1 and TRBJ2-7, is KAGVTQTPRYLIKTRGQQVTLSCSPISGHRSVSWYQQTPGQGLQFLFEYFSETQRNKGNFPGRFSGRQFSNSRSEMNVSTLELGDSALYLCASPSPGQTYEQYFGPGTRLTVT.

The rearrangement joins TRBV4-3 to TRBJ2-3; D unresolved. CDR3 length equals 11 residues. Deletions cut 1 base from V and 4 bases from J, with 0 bases between. CDR1 LGHNA and CDR2 YSLEER come from the germline V gene. CDR3: CASSQADTQYF. The CDR3 region has the DNA TGCGCCAGCAGCCAAGCAGATACGCAGTATTTT.

The V gene is TRBV6-6, the J gene TRBJ2-7; 9 positions agree with TRBD2. The CDR3 covers 14 residues. The germline V gene has CDR1 MNHNY and CDR2 SVGAGI (reference sequence). Germline trimming cut 6 bases from V and 9 bases from J; bases unmatched to any gene: 12. This CDR3 reads CASSYTAGGLVQYF. In DNA form, the CDR3 reads TGTGCCAGCAGCTACACAGCGGGAGGCCTTGTGCAGTACTTC.

This clone has just one count. The gene calls are TRBV4-1 and TRBJ2-3, with D uncertain. There are 15 residues in the CDR3. Germline CDR1 reads MGHRA; CDR2 reads YSYEKL. Between the trimmed V and J ends, which lost 2 bases and 0 bases, there was a span of 9 bases. The CDR3 loop reads CASSQFRLSTDTQYF. Written as DNA, the CDR3 is TGCGCCAGCAGCCAATTCCGGCTGAGCACAGATACGCAGTATTTT.

This rearrangement joins TRBV21-1 to TRBJ1-5. TRBV21-1 corresponds to a pseudogene. The CDR3 loop spans 15 amino acids. The CDR3 loop reads CASSKDTAPNQPQHF. CDR3 bases: TGTGCCAGCAGCAAAGACACGGCCCCCAATCAGCCCCAGCATTTT.